This T cell receptor beta chain was found in a study of CD8+CD57+ T cells in acquired aplastic anemia. The study's findings and limits: Almost 30 CD8+ CDR3 sequences occurred in both the patients and the controls.

Researchers used genomic DNA as the template to profile TCR beta VDJ and CDR3. TCRdb used MiXCR to reprocess the reads, holding one entry per CDR3 protein. The sample lists hundreds of thousands of distinct CDR3 sequences, approximately 70% seen once, with around 4% in the top ten. On this clonotype: Its target is not known. A much larger clone lies a single base off, so this may be a read error.

The source of this sequence is a human donor in good health, serving as a control. Material for sequencing was sorted CD4+, CD8+, or CD8+CD57+ T cells (not recorded which) from PBMCs.

The CDR3 spells CASSLTMTFEGYNEQSF. The CDR3 DNA follows: TGTGCCAGCAGTTTAACGATGACATTTGAGGGGTACAATGAGCAGTCCTTC. V gene TRBV12-3 or TRBV12-4 combines with J gene TRBJ2-1; D tentatively reads TRBD1 or TRBD2 (5 bases each). This CDR3 contains 17 residues.